This TCR beta chain was retrieved from a study of shared clonotypes between healthy human individuals. Study findings and constraints: Of the naive CD4 clonotypes, about 5% were shared across several donors.

Clones were sequenced by immunoSEQ multiplex PCR, and TCRdb holds only the in-frame ones, with some missing. The data contain some 2 million clones, about 95% of them singletons. The V gene end was trimmed by 0 bases and the J gene end by 4 bases; junction bases not matched to a gene: 2. The length of the CDR3 is 15 residues. Germline V gene sequence: CDR1 MGHRA, CDR2 YSYEKL. Naivety among CD8 cells was defined by CD45RO negativity and positive CCR7 selection, thereby excluding terminally differentiated effector memory CD45RA+ cells. Donors included only healthy HIV-negative adults lacking recent acute infections or vaccinations. About this clone: Its antigen is as yet unknown. At the DNA level, this CDR3 is encoded by other sequences in the same sample as well.

Material for sequencing was naive CD8+ T cells sorted from blood. The rearrangement uses TRBV4-1 and TRBJ2-5, with TRBD1 identical over 10 bases. The receptor was isolated from a young man in good health. The CDR3, as DNA: TGCGCCAGCAGCCAAGATCGGACAGGGGGAGAGACCCAGTACTTC. The encoded protein is CASSQDRTGGETQYF.